The clone carrying this T cell receptor (beta chain) was counted many times. The antigen is unknown. These data come from a study of early T cells in non-severe SARS-CoV-2 infection. Study background: Sequencing of bulk RNA from unsorted whole blood was done, without chain pairing.

Unique molecular identifiers were affixed to single, distinct cDNA molecules. TCRdb itself ran the 5' RACE reads through MiXCR, one entry per CDR3 protein. Here the sample spans more than 50,000 distinct CDR3 sequences, roughly 5.9% being singletons. Notes on the study in general: Comparison of clonotypes with VDJdb favored anti-spike CD8 responses while missing private and CD4 specificities.

This TCR was recovered from an adult who was a healthcare worker with PCR-confirmed SARS-CoV-2 infection or an uninfected control (not recorded which). Sequencing was done on a sample of whole blood.

CDR3 DNA sequence: TGTGCCAGCAGTAACCGAGACAGTAACTATGGCTACACCTTC. As protein: CASSNRDSNYGYTF. The chain couples TRBV6-6 to TRBJ1-2; tentative D call: TRBD1 (5 bases). The germline V and J ends were trimmed by 5 bases and 1 base, with 11 bases remaining between them. Germline V lookup: CDR1 MNHNY, CDR2 SVGAGI (reference sequence). CDR3 length equals 14 residues.